This T cell receptor (beta chain) comes out of a study of T cell responses to AZD1222 COVID-19 vaccine. Trimming took 1 base from V and 3 from J, leaving 13 bases between them. The CDR3 sequence is 16 residues long. The germline V gene encodes CDR1 MGHRA and CDR2 YSYEKL. Libraries were prepared by immunoSEQ multiplex PCR; TCRdb keeps only in-frame clonotypes and omits some of them. The data hold about 150,000 clones, with 80% to 95% observed a single time. General study results and limits: Donors were mostly white British, more females; clonal diversity possibly underestimated.

Points on this clone: Its cognate antigen is unknown.

The sequencing here drew on peripheral blood, taken on day 0 of AZD1222 vaccination. The V and J genes are TRBV4-1 and TRBJ2-1; D is perhaps TRBD2 (6 bases). This TCR was sampled from an adult in good health. The CDR3 DNA follows: TGCGCCAGCAGCCAAGGAGGGAGGATGGACTACAATGAGCAGTTCTTC. Amino acids: CASSQGGRMDYNEQFF.